In this sample, the clone carrying this T cell receptor (beta chain) turned up once. The antigen is unknown. This sample was taken from a study of cytomegalovirus exposure and HLA in healthy donors. V lost 1 base to trimming and J lost 8 bases, with 9 bases between them. This CDR3 is 13 amino acids long. Germline V gene data show CDR1 as MDHEN and CDR2 as SYDVKM. Overall study results and limits: Diagnosis of cytomegalovirus status made by the classifier reportedly showed high specificity and sensitivity.

In the PCR, 60 Vbeta and 13 Jbeta primers were used. Sequencing used immunoSEQ multiplex PCR; TCRdb keeps in-frame clones, though not all of them. The table lists under 150,000 clones, more than 70% of them singletons. The sequence derives from a woman aged 55-70 years in good health and CMV-seronegative. Sequenced: PBMCs. The genes are TRBV28 and TRBJ1-3; D remains unclear. Here the CDR3 DNA reads TGTGCCAGCAGTTTATTATCCGGAGACACCATATATTTT. Its translation: CASSLLSGDTIYF.